This record covers a single TCR beta chain. It has no known antigen specificity. There are no base qualities to consult, and no much larger clone falls within one base. Here V drops 4 bases and J drops 3 bases, and the junction holds 6 bases not matched to any gene. The germline V gene yields MNHEY for CDR1 and SVGAGI for CDR2. From cysteine to phenylalanine, the CDR3 is 16 amino acids long. The CDR3 DNA has 48 bases and is translated from base 1. The collaborating institutions used their own protocols to collect whole blood in K2EDTA tubes. Collaborator samples were shipped for TCRbeta analysis as frozen whole blood, isolated PBMCs, or DNA extracted from either sample type. The immunoSEQ Assay, a bias-controlled multiplex PCR, was used to amplify TCRbeta CDR3 regions from genomic DNA. The study's own analysis went as follows. Nucleated cell counts per sample were estimated from amplification of reference gene primers within the assay. To quantify the absolute abundance of each unique TCRbeta CDR3 rearrangement, sequence reads were collapsed and filtered. For each sample, productive Simpson clonality was calculated as the square root of Simpson's diversity index across productive rearrangements. TCRdb retrieved this table from immuneACCESS and kept in-frame rearrangements only. Not all clones are present; in checked studies, unresolved V genes account for under half, and no reason is known for the remainder. V and J calls and clone size are as listed in that table; D and trimming were resolved from the DNA. The sample yields around 100,000 clones; around 85% were counted once. Roughly 17% of the sample is held by the ten biggest clonotypes.

The sample comes from a study of blood T cell repertoires in COVID-19 (TCRdb year 2020). Concerning the study at large: Collaborator samples came from the United States, Italy and Spain and covered acute and convalescent phases of COVID-19. The prospective study material was composed of cDNA or gDNA derived from T cells, B-cell-depleted T cells, or PBMCs. The dataset comprised deeply sampled blood TCRbeta repertoires from subjects exposed to, actively infected with, or recovered from COVID-19. The repertoires were released in a freely available public database meant as a resource for research on the immune response to SARS-CoV-2. The samples were drawn from the first 160 participants of the ongoing ImmuneRACE study and from 1,254 subjects provided by 6 global collaborators. Nearly every sample came with metadata listing a de-identified subject ID, COVID-19 status, age in years and sex. Where HLA class I and class II types were available, the types were taken from metadata supplied by the sample provider, not from assay-based typing.

What the study reported, not specific to this receptor: The quantity of clinical and demographic metadata differed by source and by participant and was supplied without curation.

The clonotype was recovered from a woman aged 55 to 70 with acute or convalescent COVID-19. Sequencing was performed on peripheral blood. Rearrangement joined TRBV6-5 to TRBJ2-2; 9 of the junction bases match TRBD2. The CDR3 amino acid sequence is: CASSSPSGDYTGELFF. The base sequence is TGTGCCAGCAGTTCCCCTAGCGGGGATTACACCGGGGAGCTGTTTTTT.